This T cell receptor beta chain was obtained from a study of a mutant IDH1 vaccine in newly diagnosed glioma. Study as a whole: Either 4-6 weeks after radiotherapy alone or alongside temozolomide, vaccination was begun.

For this clone: Its target is unknown.

The data were produced by immunoSEQ multiplex PCR, yet TCRdb's version contains in-frame clones alone and is incomplete. The repertoire has about 42,000 clones, 80% to 90% of them found once; the top ten carry over 1.5%. The time point is: week 5, during vaccination. A single vaccine dose contained 300 ug of mutant IDH1 20-mer peptide, and topical imiquimod was used with it. CDR1 is SGHDN, CDR2 FVKESK, per germline. V was shortened by 4 bases and J by 4 bases, with 16 bases between the two germline ends. The CDR3 sequence is 16 residues long. The clonotype was recovered from a man in his forties with glioma. Sequenced here: PBMCs, sampled from a glioma patient whose treatment included an IDH1 peptide vaccine. V and J are TRBV14 and TRBJ2-2; possibly TRBD2 for D (5 bases). Here the CDR3 DNA reads TGTGCCAGCAGCCTTGGGAGTACACCACTCACCGGGGAGCTGTTTTTT. This codes for CASSLGSTPLTGELFF. Combining the CDR3 with reference TRBV14 and TRBJ2-2 gives the whole variable domain EAGVTQFPSHSVIEKGQTVTLRCDPISGHDNLYWYRRVMGKEIKFLLHFVKESKQDESGMPNNRFLAERTGGTYSTLKVQPAELEDSGVYFCASSLGSTPLTGELFFGEGSRLTVL.